Listed below are T cell receptor beta chains from one sample, sequenced in a study of T cells in Graves' hyperthyroidism and ophthalmopathy. One entry per CDR3 protein, called by TCRdb with MiXCR from the multiplex PCR reads. This table holds around 700,000 distinct CDR3 sequences, 15% to 20% found once. Sequenced input: blood. All receptors come from a woman aged 45-59 years with Graves' hyperthyroidism that later progressed to Graves' ophthalmopathy. Both conserved end residues are part of each CDR3. D genes are given only for firm matches. Size is stated for part of the rows, as once, few or many counts, or as a class when the clone is expanded.

TRBD1	TRBJ2-7	few	TRBV15	TGTGCCACCAGCGACAGGGTCTACGAGCAGTACTTC	CATSDRVYEQYF
-	TRBJ2-7	many	TRBV7-9	TGTGCCAGCAGCTTAGAGCTCGTCGAGCAGTACTTC	CASSLELVEQYF
TRBD1	TRBJ1-6	-	TRBV13	TGTGCCAGCAGCACCAGTGACAGGGCAGGGAATTCACCCCTCCACTTT	CASSTSDRAGNSPLHF
-	TRBJ2-1	few	TRBV20-1	TGCAGTGCCGCGGGACTCAGCTCCTACAATGAGCAGTTCTTC	CSAAGLSSYNEQFF
-	TRBJ2-3	-	TRBV10-3	TGTGCCATCAACAGTAGGGCGGTTAGCACAGATACGCAGTATTTT	CAINSRAVSTDTQYF
TRBD1	TRBJ1-5	few	TRBV3-1	TGTGCCAGCAGCCAAGATTACAGGGGCGGCAATCAGCCCCAGCATTTT	CASSQDYRGGNQPQHF
-	TRBJ1-2	-	TRBV27	TGTGCCAGCAGTCCCCGCCGGCGGAACTATGGCTACACCTTC	CASSPRRRNYGYTF
-	TRBJ2-3	many	TRBV7-3	TGTGCCAGCAGCATCTTAGGGGGGACGTCTAGCACAGATACGCAGTATTTT	CASSILGGTSSTDTQYF
TRBD2	TRBJ2-1	-	TRBV25-1	TGTGCCAGCAGTGAATGGACTAGCGGGGGGTACAATGAGCAGTTCTTC	CASSEWTSGGYNEQFF
-	TRBJ2-3	-	TRBV29-1	TGCAGCGTTGAAGACGGCGTCGGACGGTACACAGATACGCAGTATTTT	CSVEDGVGRYTDTQYF